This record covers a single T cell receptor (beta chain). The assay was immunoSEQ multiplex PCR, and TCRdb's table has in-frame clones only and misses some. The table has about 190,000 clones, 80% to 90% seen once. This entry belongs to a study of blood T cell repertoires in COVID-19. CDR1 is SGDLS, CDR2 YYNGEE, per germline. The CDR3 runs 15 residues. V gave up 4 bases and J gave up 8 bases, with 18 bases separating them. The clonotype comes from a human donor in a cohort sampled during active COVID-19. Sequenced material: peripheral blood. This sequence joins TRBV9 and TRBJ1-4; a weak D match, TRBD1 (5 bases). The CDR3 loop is CASSPSRANREKLFF. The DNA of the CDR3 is TGTGCCAGCAGCCCCAGCAGGGCGAATCGAGAAAAACTGTTTTTT.